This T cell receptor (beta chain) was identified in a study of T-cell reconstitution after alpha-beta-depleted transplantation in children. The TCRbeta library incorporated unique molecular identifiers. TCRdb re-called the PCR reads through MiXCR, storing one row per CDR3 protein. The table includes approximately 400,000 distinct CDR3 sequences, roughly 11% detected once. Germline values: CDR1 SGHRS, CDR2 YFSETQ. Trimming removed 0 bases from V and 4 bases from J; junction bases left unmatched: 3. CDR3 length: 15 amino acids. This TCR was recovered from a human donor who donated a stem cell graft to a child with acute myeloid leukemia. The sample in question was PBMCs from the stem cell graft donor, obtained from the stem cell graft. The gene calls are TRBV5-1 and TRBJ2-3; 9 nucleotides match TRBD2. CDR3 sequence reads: CASSLEAGGADTQYF. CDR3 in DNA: TGCGCCAGCAGCTTGGAGGCGGGAGGGGCAGATACGCAGTATTTT.